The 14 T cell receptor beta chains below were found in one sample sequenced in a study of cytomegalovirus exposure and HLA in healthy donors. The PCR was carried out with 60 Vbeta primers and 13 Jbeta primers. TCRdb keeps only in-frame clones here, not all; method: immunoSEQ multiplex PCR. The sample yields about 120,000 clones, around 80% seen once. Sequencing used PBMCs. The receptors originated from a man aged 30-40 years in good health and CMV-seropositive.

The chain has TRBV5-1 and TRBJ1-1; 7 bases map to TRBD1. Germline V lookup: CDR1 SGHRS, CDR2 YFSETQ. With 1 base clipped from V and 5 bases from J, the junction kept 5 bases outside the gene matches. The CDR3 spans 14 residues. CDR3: CASSLSRGHTEAFF. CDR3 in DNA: TGCGCCAGCAGCTTGTCTAGGGGGCATACTGAAGCTTTCTTT.

Here the CDR3 reads CASSLARGASSYNEQFF. CDR3 DNA: TGTGCCAGCAGCTTAGCTCGTGGGGCGAGCTCCTACAATGAGCAGTTCTTC. The chain employs TRBV7-9 and TRBJ2-1, with TRBD1 as a possible D gene (5 bases). CDR3 size: 17 residues. V lost 0 bases and J 0 bases, leaving 12 bases between the germline ends. CDR1 and CDR2 (germline): SEHNR, FQNEAQ (reference sequence). Supplemented by reference TRBV7-9 and TRBJ2-1, the full variable domain reads DTGVSQNPRHKITKRGQNVTFRCDPISEHNRLYWYRQTLGQGPEFLTYFQNEAQLEKSRLLSDRFSAERPKGSFSTLEIQRTEQGDSAMYLCASSLARGASSYNEQFFGPGTRLTVL.

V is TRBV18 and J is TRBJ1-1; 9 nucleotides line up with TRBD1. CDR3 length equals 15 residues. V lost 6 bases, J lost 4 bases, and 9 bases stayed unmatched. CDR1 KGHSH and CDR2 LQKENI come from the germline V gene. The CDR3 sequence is CASSPTTGGSTEAFF. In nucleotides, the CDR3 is TGTGCCAGCTCTCCTACTACAGGGGGCTCCACTGAAGCTTTCTTT.

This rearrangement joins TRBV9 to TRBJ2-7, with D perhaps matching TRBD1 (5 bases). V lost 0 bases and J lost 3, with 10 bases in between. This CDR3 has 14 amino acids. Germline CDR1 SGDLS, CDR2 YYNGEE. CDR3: CASSVGGPLYEQYF. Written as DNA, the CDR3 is TGTGCCAGCAGCGTAGGGGGCCCTCTCTACGAGCAGTACTTC.

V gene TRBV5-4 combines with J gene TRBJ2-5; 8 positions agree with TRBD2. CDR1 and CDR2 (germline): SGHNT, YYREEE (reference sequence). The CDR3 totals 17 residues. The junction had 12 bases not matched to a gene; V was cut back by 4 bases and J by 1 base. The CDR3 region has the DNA TGTGCCAGCAGCCGAGATCGGTTAGCGGGACCCCAAGAGACCCAGTACTTC. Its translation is CASSRDRLAGPQETQYF.

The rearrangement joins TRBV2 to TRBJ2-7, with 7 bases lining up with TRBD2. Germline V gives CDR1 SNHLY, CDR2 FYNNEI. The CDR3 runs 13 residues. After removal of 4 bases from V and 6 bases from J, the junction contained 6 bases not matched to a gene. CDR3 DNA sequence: TGTGCCAGCAGTGGGGACTGGGAGGGCGAGCAGTACTTC. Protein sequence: CASSGDWEGEQYF. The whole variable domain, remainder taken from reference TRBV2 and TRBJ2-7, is EPEVTQTPSHQVTQMGQEVILRCVPISNHLYFYWYRQILGQKVEFLVSFYNNEISEKSEIFDDQFSVERPDGSNFTLKIRSTKLEDSAMYFCASSGDWEGEQYFGPGTRLTVT.

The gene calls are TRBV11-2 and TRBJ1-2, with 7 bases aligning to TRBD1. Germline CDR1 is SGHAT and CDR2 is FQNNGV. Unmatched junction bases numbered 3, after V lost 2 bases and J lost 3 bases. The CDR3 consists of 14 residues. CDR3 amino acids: CASSLSGTDYGYTF. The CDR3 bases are TGTGCCAGCAGCTTATCGGGGACAGACTATGGCTACACCTTC.

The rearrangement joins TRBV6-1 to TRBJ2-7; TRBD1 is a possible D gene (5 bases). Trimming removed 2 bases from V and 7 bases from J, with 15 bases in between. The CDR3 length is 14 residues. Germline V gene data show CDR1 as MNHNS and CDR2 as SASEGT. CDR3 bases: TGTGCCAGCAGTGAATCGCACAGGCTGGGAGAGCAGTACTTC. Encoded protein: CASSESHRLGEQYF.

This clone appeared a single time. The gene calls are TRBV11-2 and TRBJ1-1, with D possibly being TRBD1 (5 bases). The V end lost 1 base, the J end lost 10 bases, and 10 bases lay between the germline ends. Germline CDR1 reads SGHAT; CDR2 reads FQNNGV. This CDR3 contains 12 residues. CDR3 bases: TGTGCCAGCAGCTTAGTACTCAGGGTAGCTTTCTTT. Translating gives CASSLVLRVAFF. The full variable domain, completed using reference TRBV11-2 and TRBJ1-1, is EAGVAQSPRYKIIEKRQSVAFWCNPISGHATLYWYQQILGQGPKLLIQFQNNGVVDDSQLPKDRFSAERLKGVDSTLKIQPAKLEDSAVYLCASSLVLRVAFFGQGTRLTVV.

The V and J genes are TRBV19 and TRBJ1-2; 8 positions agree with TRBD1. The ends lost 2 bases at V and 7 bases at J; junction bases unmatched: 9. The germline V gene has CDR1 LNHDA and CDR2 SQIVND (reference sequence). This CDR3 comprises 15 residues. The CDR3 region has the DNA TGTGCCAGTAGTATATTATTAGGGACAGGAGGTGGCTACACCTTC. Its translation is CASSILLGTGGGYTF.

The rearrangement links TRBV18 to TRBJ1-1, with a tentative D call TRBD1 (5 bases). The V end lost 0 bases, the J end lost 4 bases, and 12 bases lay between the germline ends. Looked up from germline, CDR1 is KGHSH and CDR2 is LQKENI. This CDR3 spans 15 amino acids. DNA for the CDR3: TGTGCCAGCTCACCACCGGGGAGGGGTGGCACTGAAGCTTTCTTT. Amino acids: CASSPPGRGGTEAFF.

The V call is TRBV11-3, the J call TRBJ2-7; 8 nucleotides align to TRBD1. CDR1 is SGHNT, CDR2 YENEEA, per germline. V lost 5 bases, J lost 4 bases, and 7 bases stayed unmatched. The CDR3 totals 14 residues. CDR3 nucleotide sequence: TGTGCCAGCAGCCCGAGGACAGGGCCGTACGAGCAGTACGTC. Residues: CASSPRTGPYEQYV.

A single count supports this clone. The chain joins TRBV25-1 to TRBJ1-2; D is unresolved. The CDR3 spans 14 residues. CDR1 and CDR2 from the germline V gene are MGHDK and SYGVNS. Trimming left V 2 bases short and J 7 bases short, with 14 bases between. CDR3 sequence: CASSERVSSRGYTF. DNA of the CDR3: TGTGCCAGCAGTGAACGGGTTAGTTCGCGTGGCTACACCTTC.

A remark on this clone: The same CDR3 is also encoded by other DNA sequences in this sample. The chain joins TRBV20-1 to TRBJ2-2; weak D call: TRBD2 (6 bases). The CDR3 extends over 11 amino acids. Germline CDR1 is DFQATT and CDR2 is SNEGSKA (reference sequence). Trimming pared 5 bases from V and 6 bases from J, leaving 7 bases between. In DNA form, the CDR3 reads TGCAGTGCTGGGAGGCCCGGGGAGCTGTTTTTT. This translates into CSAGRPGELFF.